The next 31 T cell receptor beta chains were all read from a single sample in a study of blood T cell repertoires in COVID-19. Profiling relied on immunoSEQ multiplex PCR, and the TCRdb table lists in-frame clones only, not all of them. In the table there are tens of thousands of clones, roughly four fifths of which are singletons. The sample consisted of peripheral blood. Receptors originate from a woman aged 80 or over with active or convalescent COVID-19.

This clone occurred a few times. This rearrangement joins TRBV6-5 to TRBJ1-5; D possibly corresponds to TRBD1 (5 bases). The CDR3 is made up of 15 amino acids. V gave up 5 bases and J gave up 0 bases, with 11 bases separating them. CDR1 MNHEY and CDR2 SVGAGI come from the germline V gene. The CDR3 DNA follows: TGTGCCAGCAGTACGTCAGGGCATAGCAATCAGCCCCAGCATTTT. This sequence encodes CASSTSGHSNQPQHF.

The chain is built from TRBV10-3 and TRBJ2-5; 10 positions agree with TRBD2. CDR3 length equals 14 residues. CDR1 is ENHRY, CDR2 SYGVKD, per germline. The J segment lost 5 bases and the V segment lost 4 bases, leaving 4 bases of the junction unmatched. In DNA, the CDR3 is TGTGCCATCAGTGTAGCGGGGGGCACCGAGACCCAGTACTTC. Its translation is CAISVAGGTETQYF.

CDR3 protein: CASSLGGPEGNIQYF. The DNA of the CDR3 is TGCGCCAGCAGCCTCGGGGGGCCAGAAGGAAACATTCAGTACTTC. The gene calls are TRBV5-1 and TRBJ2-4, with D tentatively TRBD2 (7 bases). The V gene's germline CDR1 is SGHRS and CDR2 YFSETQ. Between the trimmed V and J ends, which lost 4 bases and 6 bases, there was a span of 17 bases. This CDR3 has 15 amino acids.

V usage is TRBV9 and J usage is TRBJ2-5, with D maybe TRBD1 (6 bases). V was cut by 0 bases and J by 0 bases, with 12 bases left in between. CDR1 and CDR2 (germline): SGDLS, YYNGEE. The CDR3 is 16 amino acids. CDR3: CASSVATTGHQETQYF. The CDR3 region has the DNA TGTGCCAGCAGCGTAGCGACGACAGGACACCAAGAGACCCAGTACTTC.

This clone was picked up many times. Compared with germline, one end of the junction differs, possibly owing to a read error. The chain joins TRBV2 to TRBJ1-2; the match to TRBD1 covers 12 bases. This CDR3 comprises 11 residues. Per germline, CDR1 SNHLY and CDR2 FYNNEI. CDR3 amino acids: CASRFGTGGNF. DNA of the CDR3: TGTGCCAGCAGGTTCGGGACAGGGGGCAATTTC.

In this sample, this clone turned up once. J is TRBJ2-5 and V is TRBV6-5; possible D gene TRBD1, 5 bases. The CDR3 consists of 14 residues. Germline V gene sequence: CDR1 MNHEY, CDR2 SVGAGI. Trimming stripped 4 bases from V and 5 bases from J, with 14 bases between. Here the CDR3 reads CASSSPGRGETQYF. The CDR3 nucleotides are TGTGCCAGCAGTTCCCCTGGAAGGGGTGAGACCCAGTACTTC.

This clone was recorded once. The rearrangement links TRBV3-1 (or the pseudogene TRBV3-2) to TRBJ2-1; TRBD2 agrees at 12 bases. J was trimmed by 9 bases and V by 4 bases; bases with no gene match: 7. The germline CDR1 and CDR2 sequences are LGHDT and YNNKEL (reference sequence). The CDR3 spans 15 residues. CDR3 nucleotide sequence: TGTGCCAGCAGCCCCCTAGCGGGGGGGAATGGTGAGCAGTTCTTC. Translated, it gives CASSPLAGGNGEQFF.

This clone appeared a few times. The rearrangement joins TRBV11-2 to TRBJ2-1, with TRBD2 as a possible D gene (6 bases). CDR1 is SGHAT and CDR2 is FQNNGV in the germline V gene. V was clipped by 8 bases and J by 4 bases, with 15 bases between them. CDR3 size: 14 residues. The CDR3 coding sequence is TGTGCCAGCGCACAACTAGCCATGTACAATGAGCAGTTCTTC. Residues: CASAQLAMYNEQFF.

The rearrangement uses TRBV27 and TRBJ1-2; D is undetermined. Per germline, CDR1 MNHEY and CDR2 SMNVEV (reference sequence). Trimming removed 6 bases at V and 4 bases at J, with 21 bases between. The CDR3 is 16 residues long. In nucleotides, the CDR3 is TGTGCCAGCAGCCCCCATTCACAGAGAGTTAGCTATGGCTACACCTTC. Translation: CASSPHSQRVSYGYTF.

This clone was recorded only once. The genes are TRBV20-1 and TRBJ1-1; TRBD1 is a possible D gene (5 bases). This CDR3 spans 13 amino acids. The V end was cut by 3 bases, the J end by 4 bases, with 12 bases between. Per the germline V gene, CDR1 is DFQATT and CDR2 is SNEGSKA (reference sequence). Here the CDR3 reads CSASGGGGTEAFF. Here the CDR3 DNA reads TGCAGTGCTAGTGGGGGGGGAGGCACTGAAGCTTTCTTT.

This clone was observed a single time. The chain's CDR3 is CASSLVQPLITGELFF. The CDR3 DNA follows: TGTGCCAGCAGCTTAGTTCAACCACTGATCACCGGGGAGCTGTTTTTT. This chain connects TRBV7-2 to TRBJ2-2; D is uncertain. The V gene lost 1 base and the J gene lost 4 bases, with 13 bases spanning the gap. Germline V gene data show CDR1 as SGHTA and CDR2 as FQGNSA. The CDR3 has 16 residues.

The chain employs TRBV6-4 and TRBJ2-3; 11 nucleotides align to TRBD2. Germline V gene data show CDR1 as MRHNA and CDR2 as SNTAGT. CDR3 length: 16 residues. J gave up 3 bases and V 3 bases, and 5 bases lay outside the gene matches. The DNA of the CDR3 is TGTGCCAGCAGTGAGGCCGGGACTAGCGGTACAGATACGCAGTATTTT. It yields the protein CASSEAGTSGTDTQYF.

A few counts support this clone. The V gene is TRBV28, the J gene TRBJ1-2; 7 bases map to TRBD1. The ends lost 3 bases at V and 2 bases at J; junction bases unmatched: 9. Germline-derived CDR1 and CDR2 are MDHEN and SYDVKM. CDR3 length equals 16 residues. The CDR3 DNA reads as TGTGCCAGCAGTTTGGACAGGACTAGCTCGAACTATGGCTACACCTTC. Amino acid sequence: CASSLDRTSSNYGYTF.

This clone was seen more than once but under ten times. The chain recombines TRBV18 with TRBJ1-1; 11 bases align to TRBD1. The CDR3 spans 16 residues. J gave up 4 bases and V 0 bases, and 4 bases lay outside the gene matches. Germline CDR1 and CDR2: KGHSH and LQKENI. For the CDR3, the DNA is TGTGCCAGCTCACCACCGAGGGGGACAGGGGGCACTGAAGCTTTCTTT. Amino acid sequence: CASSPPRGTGGTEAFF. Using reference TRBV18 and TRBJ1-1 for the parts outside the CDR3, the full variable domain is NAGVMQNPRHLVRRRGQEARLRCSPMKGHSHVYWYRQLPEEGLKFMVYLQKENIIDESGMPKERFSAEFPKEGPSILRIQQVVRGDSAAYFCASSPPRGTGGTEAFFGQGTRLTVV.

This chain joins TRBV18 and TRBJ1-2, with a weak D call TRBD1 (5 bases). Germline CDR1 and CDR2: KGHSH and LQKENI. V was clipped by 3 bases and J by 5 bases, with 13 bases between them. The length of the CDR3 is 14 residues. The CDR3, as DNA: TGTGCCAGCTCACCTCCGGGACTAATGTATGGCTACACCTTC. This sequence encodes CASSPPGLMYGYTF.

The rearrangement uses TRBV11-3 and TRBJ2-1; TRBD1 is a possible D gene (6 bases). Per germline, CDR1 SGHNT and CDR2 YENEEA. The CDR3 has 11 residues. Trimming shortened V by 5 bases and J by 8 bases, and 7 bases separated the two germline ends. The chain's CDR3 is CASSPGDEQFF. The CDR3 DNA follows: TGTGCCAGCAGCCCAGGGGATGAGCAGTTCTTC.

The J gene is TRBJ1-1, the V gene TRBV18; TRBD1 matches 12 bases. Per the germline V gene, CDR1 is KGHSH and CDR2 is LQKENI. The junction had 9 bases not matched to a gene; V was cut back by 3 bases and J by 7 bases. This CDR3 region has 16 residues. For the CDR3, the DNA is TGTGCCAGCTCACCGTCGGGACAGGGGGCTTCTTTTGAAGCTTTCTTT. Translating it yields CASSPSGQGASFEAFF. Looking up the rest from reference TRBV18 and TRBJ1-1 gives the full variable domain: NAGVMQNPRHLVRRRGQEARLRCSPMKGHSHVYWYRQLPEEGLKFMVYLQKENIIDESGMPKERFSAEFPKEGPSILRIQQVVRGDSAAYFCASSPSGQGASFEAFFGQGTRLTVV.

The chain carries TRBV4-3 and TRBJ1-4, with TRBD1 matching 8 bases. The CDR3 runs 16 residues. In germline, CDR1 is LGHNA, CDR2 YSLEER. V lost 3 bases and J lost 2; bases outside the gene matches: 5. This CDR3 is CASSHFRTGTNEKLFF. CDR3 nucleotides: TGCGCCAGCAGCCATTTCCGGACAGGGACTAATGAAAAACTGTTTTTT.

The chain recombines TRBV5-1 with TRBJ1-1; tentative D call: TRBD1 (5 bases). With 0 bases removed from V and 11 bases from J, the gap between germline ends came to 20 bases. This CDR3 has 15 residues. CDR1 is SGHRS, CDR2 YFSETQ, per germline. The CDR3 DNA reads TGCGCCAGCAGCTTGGAGGGGAACCGGGGGTCACTTGCTTTCTTT. This encodes CASSLEGNRGSLAFF.

The rearrangement joins TRBV7-2 to TRBJ2-7, with a tentative D call TRBD1 (7 bases). Germline-derived CDR1 and CDR2 are SGHTA and FQGNSA. Trimming took 1 base from V and 0 from J, leaving 13 bases between them. CDR3 length: 16 amino acids. CDR3 amino acids: CASSLEGGGASYEQYF. The CDR3 region has the DNA TGTGCCAGCAGCTTAGAAGGGGGCGGGGCCTCCTACGAGCAGTACTTC.

The chain employs TRBV2 and TRBJ2-1, with 12 bases lining up with TRBD1. The CDR3 consists of 14 residues. The V gene end was trimmed by 6 bases and the J gene end by 9 bases; junction bases not matched to a gene: 6. Germline values: CDR1 SNHLY, CDR2 FYNNEI. The CDR3 here is CASRSGTGGTEQFF. Written as DNA, the CDR3 is TGTGCCAGCAGGTCAGGGACAGGGGGCACTGAGCAGTTCTTC.

CDR3 protein: CAQVGQGMNTEAFF. The CDR3 DNA reads as TGTGCTCAAGTGGGCCAGGGAATGAACACTGAAGCTTTCTTT. The rearrangement joins TRBV30 to TRBJ1-1; tentative D call: TRBD1 (5 bases). This CDR3 comprises 14 residues. Germline values: CDR1 GTSNPN, CDR2 SVGIG (reference sequence).

This chain joins TRBV2 and TRBJ2-6; D perhaps matches TRBD1 (6 bases). CDR1 and CDR2 (germline): SNHLY, FYNNEI. The CDR3 is 15 residues long. Trimming pared 5 bases from V and 0 bases from J, leaving 8 bases between. The CDR3 region has the DNA TGTGCCAGCAGTAGAGGGGGCTCTGGGGCCAACGTCCTGACTTTC. It yields the protein CASSRGGSGANVLTF.

This chain uses TRBV28 with TRBJ2-1; D is perhaps TRBD2 (5 bases). V gave up 5 bases and J gave up 5 bases, with 19 bases separating them. Germline V lookup: CDR1 MDHEN, CDR2 SYDVKM. CDR3 length: 16 amino acids. The CDR3 DNA sequence: TGTGCCAGCAGTGGCGATCTGGGAGCCGTCCACAATGAGCAGTTCTTC. Encoded protein: CASSGDLGAVHNEQFF. Combining the CDR3 with reference TRBV28 and TRBJ2-1 gives the whole variable domain DVKVTQSSRYLVKRTGEKVFLECVQDMDHENMFWYRQDPGLGLRLIYFSYDVKMKEKGDIPEGYSVSREKKERFSLILESASTNQTSMYLCASSGDLGAVHNEQFFGPGTRLTVL.

This sequence joins TRBV3-1 (or the pseudogene TRBV3-2) and TRBJ2-3; D is unresolved. Germline V lookup: CDR1 LGHDT, CDR2 YNNKEL (reference sequence). V dropped 4 bases and J dropped 0 bases, with 8 bases sitting between them. CDR3 length: 14 amino acids. CDR3 nucleotides: TGTGCCAGCAGCCTCCCCGAGAGCACAGATACGCAGTATTTT. Translated, it gives CASSLPESTDTQYF.

The V gene is TRBV6-4, the J gene TRBJ2-2; D is undetermined. The germline V gene has CDR1 MRHNA and CDR2 SNTAGT. This CDR3 region has 13 residues. The V end was cut by 8 bases, the J end by 6 bases, with 13 bases between. CDR3 DNA sequence: TGTGCCAGCGACCGGAGCCCTCCCGGGGAGCTGTTTTTT. It specifies CASDRSPPGELFF.

The chain links TRBV2 to TRBJ1-1; D is undetermined. The V end lost 6 bases, the J end lost 1 base, and 15 bases lay between the germline ends. The germline V gene encodes CDR1 SNHLY and CDR2 FYNNEI. The CDR3 runs to 15 residues. CDR3 sequence: CASSSNRVGNTEAFF. CDR3 DNA sequence: TGTGCCAGCAGCTCTAACCGGGTGGGGAACACTGAAGCTTTCTTT.

This chain uses TRBV18 with TRBJ2-7; D unresolved. V lost 0 bases and J 0 bases, leaving 6 bases between the germline ends. Germline V gene sequence: CDR1 KGHSH, CDR2 LQKENI. The CDR3 runs 14 residues. CDR3 in DNA: TGTGCCAGCTCACCACCGCAGTTCTCCTACGAGCAGTACTTC. Translating it yields CASSPPQFSYEQYF.

The rearrangement uses TRBV18 and TRBJ2-7; 9 bases line up with TRBD1. J gave up 1 base and V 5 bases, and 6 bases lay outside the gene matches. Germline V gives CDR1 KGHSH, CDR2 LQKENI. The CDR3 sequence is 15 residues long. The CDR3 spells CASSSSGTGSYEQYF. In DNA form, the CDR3 reads TGTGCCAGCTCATCATCCGGGACAGGGTCCTACGAGCAGTACTTC.

The rearrangement links TRBV11-1 to TRBJ2-6; 8 nucleotides agree with TRBD1. This CDR3 spans 16 amino acids. Germline V gene data show CDR1 as SGHAT and CDR2 as FQDESV (reference sequence). V shed 1 base, J shed 2 bases, and the junction held 1 base outside the gene matches. The CDR3 sequence: CASSLGRGPGANVLTF. CDR3 in DNA: TGTGCCAGCAGCTTAGGCAGGGGGCCTGGGGCCAACGTCCTGACTTTC.

The V and J genes are TRBV6-5 and TRBJ1-5, with D tentatively TRBD1 (5 bases). Germline V gene sequence: CDR1 MNHEY, CDR2 SVGAGI. The germline V and J ends were trimmed by 11 bases and 2 bases, with 13 bases remaining between them. The length of the CDR3 is 13 residues. In DNA form, the CDR3 reads TGTGCCCTGGCCAGGGAACGCAATCAGCCCCAGCATTTT. It translates to CALARERNQPQHF.